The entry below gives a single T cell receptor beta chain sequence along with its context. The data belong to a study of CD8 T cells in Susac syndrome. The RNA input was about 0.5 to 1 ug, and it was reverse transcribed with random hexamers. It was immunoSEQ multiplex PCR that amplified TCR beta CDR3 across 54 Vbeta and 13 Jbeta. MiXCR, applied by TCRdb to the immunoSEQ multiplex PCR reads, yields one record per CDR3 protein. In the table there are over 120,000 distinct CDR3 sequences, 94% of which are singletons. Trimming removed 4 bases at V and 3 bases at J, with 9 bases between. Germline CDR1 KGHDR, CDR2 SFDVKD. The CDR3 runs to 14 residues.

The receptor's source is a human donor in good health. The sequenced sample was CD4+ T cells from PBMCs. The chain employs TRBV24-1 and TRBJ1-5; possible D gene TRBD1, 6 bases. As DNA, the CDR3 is TGTGCCACCAGTGAGGACAGCTCCAATCAGCCCCAGCATTTT. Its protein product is CATSEDSSNQPQHF.